This T cell receptor beta chain was identified during a study of blood T cell repertoires in COVID-19 (dated by TCRdb to about 2020). Regarding the study in general: Collaborator samples came from the United States, Italy and Spain and covered acute and convalescent phases of COVID-19. Samples were obtained from the ongoing ImmuneRACE study (first 160 participants) and from some 1,200 subjects provided by 6 global collaborators. Where HLA class I and class II types were available, the types were taken from metadata supplied by the sample provider, not from assay-based typing. The sample metadata nearly always contained a de-identified subject ID, COVID-19 status, age in years and sex. Deeply sampled blood TCRbeta repertoires from subjects exposed to, actively infected with, or recovered from COVID-19 were included in the dataset. The prospective study material was composed of cDNA or gDNA derived from T cells, B-cell-depleted T cells, or PBMCs. A freely available public database, intended as a resource for researchers studying the immune response to SARS-CoV-2, is where the repertoires were released.

As to this clone: Its antigen remains unidentified. Base qualities are not provided; no much larger clone lies one nucleotide away.

TCRbeta CDR3 regions were amplified from genomic DNA by means of the immunoSEQ Assay, a bias-controlled multiplex PCR. On the study's bioinformatics: The number of nucleated cells in each sample was estimated by amplification of reference gene primers within the assay. Sequence reads were collapsed and filtered to measure the absolute abundance of every unique TCRbeta CDR3 rearrangement. For each sample, productive Simpson clonality was calculated as the square root of Simpson's diversity index over productive rearrangements. The clones in this table, taken by TCRdb from immuneACCESS, are in-frame only. Not every clone is retained; where verified, under half of the shortfall comes from an unresolved V gene, and the cause of the rest is unknown. V, J and clone size reflect that table, while D and trimming were determined from the DNA. In this sample the table shows roughly 130,000 clones, 70% to 90% of which occur a single time. 3% to 4% of the sample goes to the ten largest clones.

Participants in the prospective study were enrolled through a virtual design, were aged roughly 18 to 100 years, and lived in roughly 24 United States geographic areas. Cohort assignment in the prospective study relied on participant-reported clinical history from a screening survey and a study questionnaire. Mobile phlebotomists in the prospective study collected whole blood, serum and a nasopharyngeal or oropharyngeal swab from every participant. Participants in the prospective study had the option to provide additional blood draws and questionnaires over an approximately two-month period. Before DNA extraction, prospective study blood samples were shipped either frozen or at room temperature. On the study overall, not on this receptor specifically: The amount of clinical and demographic metadata varied by source and participant and was provided uncurated.

This receptor was obtained from a woman in her fifties or sixties with acute COVID-19. Sequencing used PBMCs or T cells enriched from blood (not recorded which).

The bases are TGTGCCAGCAGTAACGACAGGGGGGATTCACCCCTCCACTTT. Translation gives CASSNDRGDSPLHF. The V and J genes are TRBV6-5 and TRBJ1-6, and 9 junction bases match TRBD1. CDR1 and CDR2 (MNHEY, SVGAGI) derive from the germline V gene. V ends up 5 bases short and J 8 bases short, with an unmatched junction base count of 4. The cysteine opens and the phenylalanine closes a CDR3 of 14 amino acids. Only the CDR3 part of the read is kept: 42 bases, read in frame from the first base.